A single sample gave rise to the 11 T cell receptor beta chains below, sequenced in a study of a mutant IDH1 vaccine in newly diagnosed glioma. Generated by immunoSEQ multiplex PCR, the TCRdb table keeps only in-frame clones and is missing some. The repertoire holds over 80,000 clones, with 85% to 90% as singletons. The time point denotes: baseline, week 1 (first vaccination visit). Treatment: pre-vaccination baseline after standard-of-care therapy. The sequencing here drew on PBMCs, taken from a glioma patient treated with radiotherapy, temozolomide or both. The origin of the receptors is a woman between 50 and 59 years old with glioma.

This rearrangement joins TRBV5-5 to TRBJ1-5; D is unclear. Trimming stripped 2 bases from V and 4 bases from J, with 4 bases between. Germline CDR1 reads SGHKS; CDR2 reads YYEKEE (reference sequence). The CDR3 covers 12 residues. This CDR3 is CASSLINQPQHF. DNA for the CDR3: TGTGCCAGCAGCTTAATAAATCAGCCCCAGCATTTT. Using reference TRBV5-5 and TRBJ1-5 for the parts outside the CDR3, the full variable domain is DAGVTQSPTHLIKTRGQQVTLRCSPISGHKSVSWYQQVLGQGPQFIFQYYEKEERGRGNFPDRFSARQFPNYSSELNVNALLLGDSALYLCASSLINQPQHFGDGTRLSIL.

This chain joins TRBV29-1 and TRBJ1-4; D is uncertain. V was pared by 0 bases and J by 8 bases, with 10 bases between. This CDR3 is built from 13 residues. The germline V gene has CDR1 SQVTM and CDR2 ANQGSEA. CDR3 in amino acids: CSVEEREGEKLFF. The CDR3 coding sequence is TGCAGCGTTGAAGAAAGGGAGGGAGAAAAACTGTTTTTT.

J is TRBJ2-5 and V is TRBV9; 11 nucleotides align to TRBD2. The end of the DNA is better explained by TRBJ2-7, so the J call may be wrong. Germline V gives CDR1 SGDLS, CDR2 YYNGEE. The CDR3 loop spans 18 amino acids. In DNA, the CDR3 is TGTGCCAGCAGCGTAGGAGGGAGTGGGACTAGCGGTTCCTACGAGCAGTACTTC. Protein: CASSVGGSGTSGSYEQYF.

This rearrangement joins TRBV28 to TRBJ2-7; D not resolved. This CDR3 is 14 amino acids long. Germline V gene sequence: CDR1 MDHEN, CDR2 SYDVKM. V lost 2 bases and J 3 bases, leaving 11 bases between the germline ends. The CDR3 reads CASSLGLTRYEQYF. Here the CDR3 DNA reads TGTGCCAGCAGTTTAGGCCTTACGCGCTACGAGCAGTACTTC.

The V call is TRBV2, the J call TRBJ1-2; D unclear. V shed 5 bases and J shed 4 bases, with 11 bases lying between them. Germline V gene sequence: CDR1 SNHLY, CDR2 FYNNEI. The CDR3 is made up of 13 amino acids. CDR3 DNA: TGTGCCAGCAGTTTGACTCCGGCCTATGGCTACACCTTC. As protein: CASSLTPAYGYTF.

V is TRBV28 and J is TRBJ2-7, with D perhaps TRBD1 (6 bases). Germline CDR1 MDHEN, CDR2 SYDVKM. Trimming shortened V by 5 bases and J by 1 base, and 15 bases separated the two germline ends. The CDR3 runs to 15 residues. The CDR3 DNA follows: TGTGCCAGCAGTCCCTTGGGGGCTATGTCCTACGAGCAGTACTTC. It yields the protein CASSPLGAMSYEQYF.

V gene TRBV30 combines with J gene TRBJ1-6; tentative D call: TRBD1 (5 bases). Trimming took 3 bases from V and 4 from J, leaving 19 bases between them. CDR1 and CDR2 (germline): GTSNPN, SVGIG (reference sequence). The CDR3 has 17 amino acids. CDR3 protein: CAWRTSTGGTYNSPLHF. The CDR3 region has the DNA TGTGCCTGGAGAACCAGTACAGGAGGGACGTATAATTCACCCCTCCACTTT.

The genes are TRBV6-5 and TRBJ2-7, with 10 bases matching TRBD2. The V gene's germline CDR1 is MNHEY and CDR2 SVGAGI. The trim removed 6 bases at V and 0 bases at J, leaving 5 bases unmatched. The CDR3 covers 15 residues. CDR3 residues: CASRGLAGGSYEQYF. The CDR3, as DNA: TGTGCCAGCAGAGGCTTAGCGGGAGGCTCCTACGAGCAGTACTTC.

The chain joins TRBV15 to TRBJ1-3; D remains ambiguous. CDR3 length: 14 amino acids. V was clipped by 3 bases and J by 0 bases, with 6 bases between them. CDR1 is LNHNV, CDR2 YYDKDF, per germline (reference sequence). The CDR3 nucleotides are TGTGCCACCAGCAGCGGTCTCTCTGGAAACACCATATATTTT. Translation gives CATSSGLSGNTIYF.

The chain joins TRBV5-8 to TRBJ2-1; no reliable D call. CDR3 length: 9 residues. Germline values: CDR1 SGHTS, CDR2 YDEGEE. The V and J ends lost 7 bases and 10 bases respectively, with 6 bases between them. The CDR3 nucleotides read TGTGCCAGCGGGCTGGAGCAGTTCTTC. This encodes CASGLEQFF. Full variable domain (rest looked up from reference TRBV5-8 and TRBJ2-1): EAGVTQSPTHLIKTRGQQATLRCSPISGHTSVYWYQQALGLGLQFLLWYDEGEERNRGNFPPRFSGRQFPNYSSELNVNALELEDSALYLCASGLEQFFGPGTRLTVL.

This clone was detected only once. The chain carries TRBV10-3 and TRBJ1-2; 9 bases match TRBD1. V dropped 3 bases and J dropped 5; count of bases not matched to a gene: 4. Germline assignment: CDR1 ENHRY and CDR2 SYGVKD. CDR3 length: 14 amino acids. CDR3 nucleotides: TGTGCCATCAGTGACCATGGACAGGGGTATGGCTACACCTTC. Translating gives CAISDHGQGYGYTF.